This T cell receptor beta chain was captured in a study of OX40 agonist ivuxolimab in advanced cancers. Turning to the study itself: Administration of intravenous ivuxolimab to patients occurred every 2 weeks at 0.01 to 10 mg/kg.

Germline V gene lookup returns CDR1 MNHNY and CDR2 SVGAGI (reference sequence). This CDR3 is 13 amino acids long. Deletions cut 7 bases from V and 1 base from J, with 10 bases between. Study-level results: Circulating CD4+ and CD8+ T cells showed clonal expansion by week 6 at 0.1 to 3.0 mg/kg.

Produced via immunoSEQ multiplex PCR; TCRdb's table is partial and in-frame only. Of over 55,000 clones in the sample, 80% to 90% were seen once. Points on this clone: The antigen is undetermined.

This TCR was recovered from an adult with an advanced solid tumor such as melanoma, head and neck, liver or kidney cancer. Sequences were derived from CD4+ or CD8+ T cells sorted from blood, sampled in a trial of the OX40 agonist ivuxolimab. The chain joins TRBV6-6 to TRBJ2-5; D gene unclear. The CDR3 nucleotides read TGTGCCAGCATCGACCCATTCCAAGAGACCCAGTACTTC. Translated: CASIDPFQETQYF.